Here is one TCR beta chain with its context. Per the authors' pipeline: Amplified reference gene primers provided the basis for estimating nucleated cell counts. Clones were sequenced by immunoSEQ multiplex PCR, and TCRdb holds only the in-frame ones, with some missing. That table is the source of V, J and clone size, and D and trimming were worked out from the DNA. In the table there are 200,000 to 300,000 clones, 70% to 90% of which are singletons. These data are taken from a study of blood T cell repertoires in COVID-19. As for the study in general: Samples representing acute and convalescent COVID-19 were sourced from the United States, Italy and Spain. Sample material is recorded as cDNA or gDNA derived from T cells, B-cell-depleted T cells, or PBMCs.

This CDR3 is 12 amino acids long. Trimming stripped 7 bases from V and 7 bases from J, with 14 bases between. Germline CDR1 reads GTSNPN; CDR2 reads SVGIG (reference sequence). The sequence came from a woman aged 40 to 50 with acute or convalescent COVID-19. The material sequenced was peripheral blood. The V and J genes are TRBV30 and TRBJ1-3; D not resolved. This chain's CDR3 is CASTEIWNTIYF. CDR3 DNA sequence: TGTGCCTCCACAGAGATTTGGAACACCATATATTTT.